The 31 T cell receptor beta chains reported below all come from one sample, sequenced in a study of identical twins. A single record per CDR3 protein comes from TCRdb applying MiXCR to the 5' RACE reads. The table has 400,000 to 600,000 distinct CDR3 sequences, 20% to 25% seen once; the top ten hold around 0.5%. The same data also went into a second study, on yellow fever vaccine responses in identical twins.

Material: CD4+ T cells sorted from blood. The receptors shown here come from a woman aged 18-30 years in good health.

This chain uses TRBV5-1 with TRBJ2-1, with a possible D match to TRBD1 (6 bases). CDR3 length: 13 residues. Trimming took off 4 bases at V and 6 bases at J, with 11 bases between the two ends. Germline values: CDR1 SGHRS, CDR2 YFSETQ. The CDR3 DNA reads TGCGCCAGCAGCCTGGGACAACTCAATGAGCAGTTCTTC. Protein sequence: CASSLGQLNEQFF.

The chain has TRBV7-8 and TRBJ2-2; perhaps TRBD2 as D (6 bases). V gave up 4 bases and J gave up 4 bases, with 19 bases separating them. The CDR3 runs to 17 residues. CDR1 and CDR2 from the germline V gene are SGHVS and FQNEAQ. CDR3 coding DNA: TGTGCCAGCAGCTACACAAATCCGGGGGATTTCACCGGGGAGCTGTTTTTT. As protein: CASSYTNPGDFTGELFF.

The V call is TRBV5-1, the J call TRBJ2-1; a weak D match, TRBD1 (5 bases). Germline loops: CDR1 SGHRS, CDR2 YFSETQ. The V end was cut by 4 bases, the J end by 5 bases, with 16 bases between. The CDR3 spans 15 residues. CDR3 sequence (DNA): TGCGCCAGCAGCCTTAAGTTGGTAGGGGACAATGAGCAGTTCTTC. Translation gives CASSLKLVGDNEQFF.

This clonotype appeared a few times. The rearrangement links TRBV28 to TRBJ2-1, with 9 bases identical to TRBD1. Germline-derived CDR1 and CDR2 are MDHEN and SYDVKM. The V segment lost 3 bases and the J segment 0 bases; nucleotides outside the gene matches: 18. The CDR3 spans 21 residues. CDR3 sequence reads: CASSFKTVGDRARSSYNEQFF. The CDR3 DNA follows: TGTGCCAGCAGTTTCAAAACCGTAGGGGACAGGGCCCGTAGCTCCTACAATGAGCAGTTCTTC.

The V call is TRBV7-2, the J call TRBJ2-3; no clear D gene. The V and J ends lost 3 bases and 8 bases respectively, with 12 bases between them. Germline V gene sequence: CDR1 SGHTA, CDR2 FQGNSA. The CDR3 runs to 13 residues. This CDR3 reads CASSLTGWGTQYF. DNA of the CDR3: TGTGCCAGCAGCTTGACCGGATGGGGTACGCAGTATTTT.

V and J are TRBV7-9 and TRBJ1-4, with D maybe TRBD1 (5 bases). Germline assignment: CDR1 SEHNR and CDR2 FQNEAQ (reference sequence). V lost 5 bases and J 5 bases, leaving 12 bases between the germline ends. The CDR3 has 14 residues. This CDR3 reads CASSARAWNEKLFF. Here the CDR3 DNA reads TGTGCCAGCAGCGCCAGGGCGTGGAATGAAAAACTGTTTTTT. Combining the CDR3 with reference TRBV7-9 and TRBJ1-4 gives the whole variable domain DTGVSQNPRHKITKRGQNVTFRCDPISEHNRLYWYRQTLGQGPEFLTYFQNEAQLEKSRLLSDRFSAERPKGSFSTLEIQRTEQGDSAMYLCASSARAWNEKLFFGSGTQLSVL.

The rearrangement joins TRBV20-1 to TRBJ2-1; 9 bases are a match to TRBD2. The CDR3 is 14 amino acids. The V and J ends lost 5 bases and 0 bases, in that order; junction bases with no gene match: 2. In germline, CDR1 is DFQATT, CDR2 SNEGSKA (reference sequence). CDR3 amino acids: CSAVSGSSYNEQFF. CDR3 sequence (DNA): TGCAGTGCTGTTAGCGGGAGCTCCTACAATGAGCAGTTCTTC.

This clonotype was counted a few times. The chain recombines TRBV27 with TRBJ2-1, with a possible D match to TRBD1 (6 bases). The germline V gene has CDR1 MNHEY and CDR2 SMNVEV (reference sequence). The CDR3 is 14 amino acids. Trimming took off 5 bases at V and 2 bases at J, with 10 bases between the two ends. In DNA, the CDR3 is TGTGCCAGCAGTCCACAGGGACCCTACAATGAGCAGTTCTTC. Its translation: CASSPQGPYNEQFF.

This clonotype was recorded at least ten times. The junction and the germline gene differ at one end; a read error may be behind it. V is TRBV18 and J is TRBJ2-7, with 8 bases fitting TRBD1. The germline CDR1 and CDR2 sequences are KGHSH and LQKENI. CDR3 size: 14 residues. CDR3 DNA sequence: TGCGCCAGCAGCCCCGGGACAGGCTCTTACGAGCAGTACTTC. Its translation is CASSPGTGSYEQYF.

The CDR3 DNA reads as TGTGCCAGCAGCGAGGGGCTAGCGGGAATGGCCAAAAACATTCAGTACTTC. Translated: CASSEGLAGMAKNIQYF. The chain employs TRBV3-1 and TRBJ2-4, with 9 bases aligning to TRBD2. Germline trimming cut 5 bases from V and 1 base from J; bases unmatched to any gene: 9. CDR1 is LGHDT and CDR2 is YNNKEL in the germline V gene (reference sequence). The length of the CDR3 is 17 residues.

There are many counts of this clonotype. This CDR3 is CSVRREGLLGTDTQYF. CDR3 in DNA: TGCAGCGTTCGGCGGGAGGGCCTTCTGGGCACAGATACGCAGTATTTT. The rearrangement joins TRBV29-1 to TRBJ2-3; 9 bases agree with TRBD2. This CDR3 comprises 16 residues. Germline V gene lookup returns CDR1 SQVTM and CDR2 ANQGSEA. With 5 bases clipped from V and 1 base from J, the junction kept 10 bases outside the gene matches.

The V and J genes are TRBV6-1 and TRBJ1-5, with TRBD1 matching 7 bases. Germline lookup yields CDR1 MNHNS and CDR2 SASEGT. J was trimmed by 6 bases and V by 6 bases; bases with no gene match: 8. The CDR3 sequence is 14 residues long. As DNA, the CDR3 is TGTGCCAGCAGGGGGGACAGCTGGGGTCAGCCCCAGCATTTT. This encodes CASRGDSWGQPQHF.

This clonotype has more than one count but fewer than ten. This chain links TRBV5-1 with TRBJ2-7, with 7 bases fitting TRBD1. The junction had 4 bases not matched to a gene; V was cut back by 0 bases and J by 4 bases. From germline, CDR1 is SGHRS and CDR2 YFSETQ. The CDR3 loop spans 14 amino acids. For the CDR3, the DNA is TGCGCCAGCAGCTTGGAGGTGACAGGGTACGAGCAGTACTTC. It specifies CASSLEVTGYEQYF.

The chain employs TRBV7-9 and TRBJ2-7, with 7 bases matching TRBD1. Germline CDR1 and CDR2: SEHNR and FQNEAQ (reference sequence). The V segment lost 1 base and the J segment 2 bases; nucleotides outside the gene matches: 8. The CDR3 extends over 16 amino acids. The chain's CDR3 is CASSLGGQIIPYEQYF. CDR3 coding DNA: TGTGCCAGCAGCTTAGGGGGACAGATTATTCCCTACGAGCAGTACTTC.

The V gene is TRBV12-3 or TRBV12-4, the J gene TRBJ2-1, with TRBD2 as a possible D gene (6 bases). CDR3 length equals 13 residues. Trimming shortened V by 8 bases and J by 3 bases, and 11 bases separated the two germline ends. CDR3 sequence: CASLRRGYNEQFF. In DNA, the CDR3 is TGTGCCAGCCTACGGCGGGGCTACAATGAGCAGTTCTTC.

This clonotype came up a few times. The chain employs TRBV28 and TRBJ2-7; 9 bases are shared with TRBD1. Germline V gives CDR1 MDHEN, CDR2 SYDVKM. The CDR3 spans 15 residues. Trimming at V came to 6 bases and at J to 0 bases, leaving 6 bases not matched to a gene. CDR3 sequence: CASRKTGGSSYEQYF. The CDR3 DNA sequence: TGTGCCAGCAGGAAAACAGGGGGCAGCTCCTACGAGCAGTACTTC.

This chain links TRBV15 with TRBJ2-7; perhaps D is TRBD1 or TRBD2 (5 bases each). The CDR3 is 12 amino acids. Germline V gene lookup returns CDR1 LNHNV and CDR2 YYDKDF (reference sequence). V was cut by 3 bases and J by 6 bases, with 9 bases left in between. CDR3 residues: CATSRRGGEQYV. The DNA of the CDR3 is TGTGCCACCAGCAGGAGGGGTGGCGAGCAGTACGTC.

This clonotype came up many times. The rearrangement joins TRBV12-3 or TRBV12-4 to TRBJ2-1; a possible D gene is TRBD2 (6 bases). V was shortened by 3 bases and J by 0 bases, with 18 bases between the two germline ends. This CDR3 contains 18 residues. CDR3 sequence: CASSFPPVWGVSYNEQFF. The CDR3 DNA sequence: TGTGCCAGCAGTTTTCCGCCAGTATGGGGGGTCTCCTACAATGAGCAGTTCTTC.

This clonotype appeared a few times. The V gene is TRBV10-3, the J gene TRBJ1-3, with D tentatively TRBD1 (6 bases). CDR1 is ENHRY, CDR2 SYGVKD, per germline. The V and J ends lost 9 bases and 0 bases respectively, with 12 bases between them. The CDR3 is 14 amino acids. The CDR3 sequence is CAISRDNSGNTIYF. DNA of the CDR3: TGTGCCATTTCTCGGGACAACTCTGGAAACACCATATATTTT.

This clonotype has just a few counts. The chain is built from TRBV5-1 and TRBJ2-1; 14 bases agree with TRBD2. The CDR3 totals 17 residues. The germline V gene encodes CDR1 SGHRS and CDR2 YFSETQ. The V gene end was trimmed by 4 bases and the J gene end by 7 bases; junction bases not matched to a gene: 10. CDR3 DNA sequence: TGCGCCAGCAGCACCCGGGCCGGGACTAGCGGGGGAAATGAGCAGTTCTTC. Its protein product is CASSTRAGTSGGNEQFF.

This clonotype came up many times. The J gene is TRBJ2-7, the V gene TRBV20-1; D is perhaps TRBD2 (5 bases). Germline CDR1 and CDR2: DFQATT and SNEGSKA (reference sequence). CDR3 length: 12 residues. Trimming took off 3 bases at V and 2 bases at J, with 8 bases between the two ends. The CDR3 region is CSASSVAYEQYF. The CDR3 coding sequence is TGCAGTGCTAGTAGCGTAGCCTACGAGCAGTACTTC.

The chain carries TRBV7-6 and TRBJ1-5; D not resolved. V dropped 1 base and J dropped 6 bases, with 7 bases sitting between them. CDR1 is SGHVS and CDR2 is FNYEAQ in the germline V gene. This CDR3 contains 13 residues. CDR3 DNA: TGTGCCAGCAGCTTAGTTTTTTTTCAGCCCCAGCATTTT. Encoded protein: CASSLVFFQPQHF.

The gene calls are TRBV2 and TRBJ1-2; no reliable D call. The CDR3 covers 11 residues. Germline-derived CDR1 and CDR2 are SNHLY and FYNNEI. Trimming cost V 6 bases and J 7 bases, with 9 bases left between them. The CDR3, as DNA: TGTGCCAGCAGCGCGAGGATTGGCTACACCTTC. Its translation: CASSARIGYTF.

The V gene is TRBV5-1, the J gene TRBJ1-1; D is unclear. The germline V and J ends were trimmed by 4 bases and 1 base, with 11 bases remaining between them. This CDR3 spans 14 amino acids. Germline V gene data show CDR1 as SGHRS and CDR2 as YFSETQ. The CDR3 region has the DNA TGCGCCAGCAGCCCGTGGTCGTCGAACACTGAAGCTTTCTTT. It translates to CASSPWSSNTEAFF.

This clonotype has just a few counts. The rearrangement joins TRBV6-2 or TRBV6-3 to TRBJ2-2, with D perhaps matching TRBD1 (5 bases). V lost 6 bases and J 4 bases, leaving 33 bases between the germline ends. Looked up from germline, CDR1 is MNHEY and CDR2 is SVGEGT. The CDR3 contains 21 residues. The chain's CDR3 is CASSPPGRVGPRVGITGELFF. The CDR3, as DNA: TGTGCCAGCAGCCCACCCGGCAGGGTGGGTCCTAGAGTGGGGATCACCGGGGAGCTGTTTTTT.

The V and J genes are TRBV20-1 and TRBJ2-7; TRBD1 agrees at 8 bases. CDR1 DFQATT and CDR2 SNEGSKA come from the germline V gene (reference sequence). V lost 2 bases to trimming and J lost 0 bases; unmatched junction nucleotides: 3. The CDR3 consists of 14 residues. CDR3 loop: CSARQGASSYEQYF. CDR3 nucleotide sequence: TGCAGTGCTAGACAGGGGGCGAGCTCCTACGAGCAGTACTTC.

This clonotype was seen a handful of times. V is TRBV7-3 and J is TRBJ2-1; the D call may be TRBD1 or TRBD2 (5 bases each). CDR3 size: 15 residues. The V end lost 5 bases, the J end lost 0 bases, and 11 bases lay between the germline ends. CDR1 is SGHTA, CDR2 FQGTGA, per germline. CDR3 sequence (DNA): TGTGCCAGCAGCCGAGCGGACACCTCCTACAATGAGCAGTTCTTC. Protein: CASSRADTSYNEQFF. Looking up the rest from reference TRBV7-3 and TRBJ2-1 gives the full variable domain: GAGVSQTPSNKVTEKGKYVELRCDPISGHTALYWYRQSLGQGPEFLIYFQGTGAADDSGLPNDRFFAVRPEGSVSTLKIQRTERGDSAVYLCASSRADTSYNEQFFGPGTRLTVL.

The rearrangement joins TRBV5-5 to TRBJ2-1; TRBD2 aligns across 7 bases. The J segment lost 4 bases and the V segment lost 0 bases, leaving 7 bases of the junction unmatched. CDR3 length: 16 residues. Germline CDR1 and CDR2: SGHKS and YYEKEE (reference sequence). In DNA form, the CDR3 reads TGTGCCAGCAGCTTGGACCCATGGGGGGGGTACAATGAGCAGTTCTTC. Translation gives CASSLDPWGGYNEQFF.

This clonotype has just a few counts. V usage is TRBV27 and J usage is TRBJ2-7; D might be TRBD2 (6 bases). Trimming left V 2 bases short and J 3 bases short, with 17 bases between. In germline, CDR1 is MNHEY, CDR2 SMNVEV (reference sequence). The CDR3 spans 16 residues. CDR3 DNA sequence: TGTGCCAGCAGTTTAACGGGACTTTTGCAGAGCTACGAGCAGTACTTC. Translation: CASSLTGLLQSYEQYF.

This clonotype was seen a handful of times. The chain recombines TRBV4-2 with TRBJ2-7; 11 nucleotides align to TRBD1. There are 14 residues in the CDR3. Germline V gene sequence: CDR1 LGHNA, CDR2 YNFKEQ. Unmatched junction bases numbered 6, after V lost 4 bases and J lost 7 bases. The CDR3 spells CASSRDRGKGEQYF. The CDR3 nucleotides read TGTGCCAGCAGCCGGGACAGGGGGAAGGGGGAGCAGTACTTC.

The CDR3 DNA reads TGTGCCAGCAGCCGGGACATACGCTACGAGCAGTACGTC. This translates into CASSRDIRYEQYV. This chain joins TRBV12-3 or TRBV12-4 and TRBJ2-7; the D gene is possibly TRBD1 (6 bases). The CDR3 extends over 13 amino acids. The V end lost 6 bases, the J end lost 3 bases, and 12 bases lay between the germline ends.